One sample yielded the 29 T cell receptor beta chains listed below, sequenced in a study of blood T cell repertoires in COVID-19. This table comes from immunoSEQ multiplex PCR, and its TCRdb copy is limited to in-frame clones, with some not included. The data hold 250,000 to 350,000 clones, with 70% to 90% observed a single time. The sample consisted of peripheral blood. The receptor source for this set is a woman between 50 and 59 years old with active or convalescent COVID-19.

The rearrangement uses TRBV28 and TRBJ1-1; 9 nucleotides line up with TRBD1. Germline CDR1 and CDR2: MDHEN and SYDVKM. This CDR3 is 14 amino acids long. V was pared by 2 bases and J by 10 bases, with 8 bases of the junction left unmatched. CDR3 nucleotides: TGTGCCAGCAGTTTAGGGACAGGGCTAGGTAGAGCTTTCTTT. This encodes CASSLGTGLGRAFF.

This chain joins TRBV3-1 (or the pseudogene TRBV3-2) and TRBJ2-1; 9 bases fit TRBD2. The CDR3 covers 17 residues. CDR1 is LGHDT, CDR2 YNNKEL, per germline (reference sequence). Unmatched junction bases numbered 7, after V lost 1 base and J lost 3 bases. CDR3 region: CASSQGLTSGSYNEQFF. In DNA, the CDR3 is TGTGCCAGCAGCCAAGGCCTGACTAGCGGCAGCTACAATGAGCAGTTCTTC.

J is TRBJ2-3 and V is TRBV9, with 10 bases aligning to TRBD2. Germline assignment: CDR1 SGDLS and CDR2 YYNGEE. J gave up 5 bases and V 0 bases, and 6 bases lay outside the gene matches. CDR3 length: 16 amino acids. The CDR3 reads CASSVGPSGSIDTQYF. CDR3 in DNA: TGTGCCAGCAGCGTAGGGCCTAGCGGGAGTATAGATACGCAGTATTTT.

The chain employs TRBV5-1 and TRBJ2-1; D may be TRBD1 (6 bases). Germline V gives CDR1 SGHRS, CDR2 YFSETQ. V lost 2 bases to trimming and J lost 4 bases, with 16 bases between them. The CDR3 loop spans 16 amino acids. CDR3 region: CASSFRPPQGYNEQFF. The CDR3 DNA follows: TGCGCCAGCAGCTTCCGGCCACCCCAGGGGTACAATGAGCAGTTCTTC. Using reference TRBV5-1 and TRBJ2-1 for the parts outside the CDR3, the full variable domain is KAGVTQTPRYLIKTRGQQVTLSCSPISGHRSVSWYQQTPGQGLQFLFEYFSETQRNKGNFPGRFSGRQFSNSRSEMNVSTLELGDSALYLCASSFRPPQGYNEQFFGPGTRLTVL.

This clone came up once. The rearrangement links TRBV5-4 to TRBJ1-1, with unresolved D. The germline CDR1 and CDR2 sequences are SGHNT and YYREEE (reference sequence). This CDR3 is 12 amino acids long. V was shortened by 0 bases and J by 7 bases, with 7 bases between the two germline ends. Written as DNA, the CDR3 is TGTGCCAGCAGCTTGGACCTATTTGAAGCTTTCTTT. It is translated as CASSLDLFEAFF.

This clone was observed a single time. The chain has TRBV7-8 and TRBJ2-1; D perhaps matches TRBD1 (8 bases). Per the germline V gene, CDR1 is SGHVS and CDR2 is FQNEAQ. The CDR3 extends over 16 amino acids. Trimming removed 1 base from V and 1 base from J, with 11 bases in between. The CDR3 protein is CASSLDRGGSYNEQFF. The CDR3, as DNA: TGTGCCAGCAGCTTAGACAGGGGGGGTTCCTACAATGAGCAGTTCTTC.

The J gene is TRBJ1-2, the V gene TRBV7-2; no clear D gene. The CDR3 is 13 residues long. V lost 1 base and J 8 bases, leaving 11 bases between the germline ends. Germline lookup yields CDR1 SGHTA and CDR2 FQGNSA. CDR3 amino acids: CASSLGGYGGYTF. In DNA form, the CDR3 reads TGTGCCAGCAGCTTAGGAGGCTACGGGGGCTACACCTTC.

This clone was detected once. The chain employs TRBV5-1 and TRBJ2-1; 14 nucleotides match TRBD2. Unmatched junction bases numbered 10, after V lost 7 bases and J lost 7 bases. Germline values: CDR1 SGHRS, CDR2 YFSETQ. The CDR3 is 16 amino acids. CDR3 residues: CASSFGLAGGLNEQFF. The CDR3 nucleotides read TGCGCCAGCTCCTTCGGACTAGCGGGGGGCCTAAATGAGCAGTTCTTC.

The chain joins TRBV29-1 to TRBJ1-4; unclear D gene. V gave up 2 bases and J gave up 1 base, with 5 bases separating them. The germline V gene encodes CDR1 SQVTM and CDR2 ANQGSEA. The CDR3 totals 13 residues. The CDR3 region is CSVELRTNEKLFF. The CDR3 nucleotides are TGCAGCGTTGAACTAAGAACTAATGAAAAACTGTTTTTT.

The chain couples TRBV20-1 to TRBJ1-2; a possible D gene is TRBD1 (5 bases). V was shortened by 3 bases and J by 7 bases, with 18 bases between the two germline ends. This CDR3 contains 14 residues. Germline CDR1 and CDR2: DFQATT and SNEGSKA (reference sequence). The CDR3 bases are TGCAGTGCTAGTAATTCATTGGGGCTCCTTGGCTACACCTTC. Encoded protein: CSASNSLGLLGYTF.

The genes are TRBV18 and TRBJ2-1; 10 bases agree with TRBD2. Losses at the gene ends were 5 bases for V and 9 bases for J; bases not matched to a gene: 19. Looked up from germline, CDR1 is KGHSH and CDR2 is LQKENI. The CDR3 is 18 residues long. The CDR3 loop reads CASSSIPSGGPYRSEQFF. The CDR3 DNA is TGTGCCAGCTCATCCATCCCTAGCGGGGGTCCCTATCGGAGTGAGCAGTTCTTC.

The V call is TRBV18, the J call TRBJ1-5; D uncertain. Germline V gene lookup returns CDR1 KGHSH and CDR2 LQKENI. This CDR3 has 13 amino acids. The V end lost 2 bases, the J end lost 9 bases, and 11 bases lay between the germline ends. The CDR3 here is CASSPSEVLPQHF. The CDR3 nucleotides read TGTGCCAGCTCACCATCGGAGGTTTTGCCCCAGCATTTT.

This clone has just a few counts. The chain is built from TRBV6-5 and TRBJ1-2; D might be TRBD1 (5 bases). This CDR3 contains 13 residues. Germline CDR1 reads MNHEY; CDR2 reads SVGAGI. V lost 6 bases and J 4 bases, leaving 12 bases between the germline ends. CDR3 loop: CASSPQGIYGYTF. In DNA form, the CDR3 reads TGTGCCAGCAGCCCCCAGGGAATCTATGGCTACACCTTC.

The chain joins TRBV28 to TRBJ1-4; TRBD1 might be the D (6 bases). Germline V CDR1 and CDR2: MDHEN, SYDVKM. The CDR3 length is 15 residues. The V end lost 5 bases, the J end lost 10 bases, and 20 bases lay between the germline ends. Here the CDR3 DNA reads TGTGCCAGCAGTCCCGGGGGGGGCGAGATTGGAAAACTGTTTTTT. Protein sequence: CASSPGGGEIGKLFF.

J is TRBJ2-7 and V is TRBV28, with D possibly TRBD1 on 5 matching bases. The CDR3 sequence is 15 residues long. Trimming took off 4 bases at V and 0 bases at J, with 13 bases between the two ends. The germline V gene encodes CDR1 MDHEN and CDR2 SYDVKM. For the CDR3, the DNA is TGTGCCAGCAGTTCCGCCTGGACAACCTCCTACGAGCAGTACTTC. It specifies CASSSAWTTSYEQYF.

The chain employs TRBV28 and TRBJ2-1; TRBD2 matches at 11 bases. Germline CDR1 is MDHEN and CDR2 is SYDVKM. CDR3 length: 18 amino acids. Unmatched junction bases numbered 8, after V lost 4 bases and J lost 0 bases. The DNA for the CDR3 is TGTGCCAGCAGTTGGGGACTAGCGGAGTCGAGCTCCTACAATGAGCAGTTCTTC. Amino acid sequence: CASSWGLAESSSYNEQFF. The whole variable domain, remainder taken from reference TRBV28 and TRBJ2-1, is DVKVTQSSRYLVKRTGEKVFLECVQDMDHENMFWYRQDPGLGLRLIYFSYDVKMKEKGDIPEGYSVSREKKERFSLILESASTNQTSMYLCASSWGLAESSSYNEQFFGPGTRLTVL.

The chain couples TRBV12-3 or TRBV12-4 to TRBJ1-1; D uncertain. The CDR3 totals 12 residues. V was cut by 1 base and J by 11 bases, with 11 bases left in between. In DNA, the CDR3 is TGTGCCAGCAGTTTAGTAGCGTTCGGGGCTTTCTTT. Its protein product is CASSLVAFGAFF.

The V gene is TRBV10-3, the J gene TRBJ1-1, with TRBD1 identical over 10 bases. Looked up from germline, CDR1 is ENHRY and CDR2 is SYGVKD. CDR3 size: 16 residues. Trimming removed 7 bases from V and 2 bases from J; junction bases left unmatched: 10. The CDR3 is CAITSSTGGLNTEAFF. In DNA, the CDR3 is TGTGCCATCACCTCCTCGACAGGGGGCCTTAACACTGAAGCTTTCTTT.

This clone was found a few times. The gene calls are TRBV27 and TRBJ1-6; 7 positions match TRBD1. CDR3 length: 16 amino acids. The germline gives CDR1 MNHEY, CDR2 SMNVEV (reference sequence). V was pared by 5 bases and J by 6 bases, with 10 bases of the junction left unmatched. This CDR3 is CASSPTGQVSNSPLHF. In DNA form, the CDR3 reads TGTGCCAGCAGTCCCACCGGACAGGTTTCTAATTCACCCCTCCACTTT.

The chain carries TRBV18 and TRBJ2-7, with 7 positions matching TRBD1. The V segment lost 4 bases and the J segment 4 bases; nucleotides outside the gene matches: 16. The CDR3 spans 17 residues. Germline CDR1 and CDR2: KGHSH and LQKENI. The CDR3: CASSHTQVRGLGYEQYF. The CDR3 coding sequence is TGTGCCAGCTCACACACACAAGTAAGGGGGCTGGGATACGAGCAGTACTTC.

The chain couples TRBV2 to TRBJ2-6; 9 positions agree with TRBD1. The CDR3 covers 16 residues. CDR1 and CDR2 (germline): SNHLY, FYNNEI. The V and J ends lost 10 bases and 0 bases, in that order; junction bases with no gene match: 7. The CDR3 sequence is CAKSRDRASGANVLTF. The CDR3 nucleotides are TGTGCCAAATCCCGGGACAGGGCCTCTGGGGCCAACGTCCTGACTTTC.

The V and J genes are TRBV2 and TRBJ1-2; D uncertain. Germline V lookup: CDR1 SNHLY, CDR2 FYNNEI. V dropped 7 bases and J dropped 4 bases, with 28 bases sitting between them. The length of the CDR3 is 18 residues. CDR3 amino acids: CASNQLAWEVRLVYGYTF. DNA of the CDR3: TGTGCCAGCAACCAACTAGCCTGGGAGGTCAGACTAGTCTATGGCTACACCTTC.

This clone was detected a few times. The chain recombines TRBV5-4 with TRBJ2-7; 9 bases map to TRBD1. The CDR3 runs 15 residues. V lost 4 bases, J lost 6 bases, and 11 bases stayed unmatched. CDR1 is SGHNT and CDR2 is YYREEE in the germline V gene (reference sequence). The CDR3 bases are TGTGCCAGCAGCGTCCCCGGGACAGGGAGGAGCGAGCAGTACTTC. Encoded protein: CASSVPGTGRSEQYF.

The chain combines TRBV5-1 with TRBJ1-1, with D maybe TRBD1 (6 bases). The CDR3 has 15 residues. Between the trimmed V and J ends, which lost 0 bases and 1 base, there was a span of 10 bases. CDR1 is SGHRS and CDR2 is YFSETQ in the germline V gene. The CDR3 DNA is TGCGCCAGCAGCTTGGAGGGGGTTGGGAACACTGAAGCTTTCTTT. Protein product: CASSLEGVGNTEAFF. The full variable domain, rest sourced from reference TRBV5-1 and TRBJ1-1, is KAGVTQTPRYLIKTRGQQVTLSCSPISGHRSVSWYQQTPGQGLQFLFEYFSETQRNKGNFPGRFSGRQFSNSRSEMNVSTLELGDSALYLCASSLEGVGNTEAFFGQGTRLTVV.

This sequence joins TRBV5-4 and TRBJ2-1; 7 positions agree with TRBD2. The junction had 6 bases not matched to a gene; V was cut back by 4 bases and J by 2 bases. The germline V gene has CDR1 SGHNT and CDR2 YYREEE (reference sequence). The CDR3 consists of 15 residues. The CDR3 DNA follows: TGTGCCAGCAGCCCGAGCGGGAACCCCTACAATGAGCAGTTCTTC. Translated: CASSPSGNPYNEQFF. The variable domain in full, completed from reference TRBV5-4 and TRBJ2-1, reads ETGVTQSPTHLIKTRGQQVTLRCSSQSGHNTVSWYQQALGQGPQFIFQYYREEENGRGNFPPRFSGLQFPNYSSELNVNALELDDSALYLCASSPSGNPYNEQFFGPGTRLTVL.

A remark on this clone: Distinct nucleotide sequences in the sample also encode this CDR3. The J gene is TRBJ2-1, the V gene TRBV5-1; possible D gene TRBD2, 6 bases. The CDR3 covers 15 residues. Germline CDR1 SGHRS, CDR2 YFSETQ. V lost 2 bases to trimming and J lost 0 bases, with 9 bases between them. CDR3 amino acids: CASSFSGSSYNEQFF. The CDR3 nucleotides are TGCGCCAGCAGCTTTAGCGGCAGCTCCTACAATGAGCAGTTCTTC. The entire variable domain, with the rest obtained from reference TRBV5-1 and TRBJ2-1, is as follows: KAGVTQTPRYLIKTRGQQVTLSCSPISGHRSVSWYQQTPGQGLQFLFEYFSETQRNKGNFPGRFSGRQFSNSRSEMNVSTLELGDSALYLCASSFSGSSYNEQFFGPGTRLTVL.

The chain has TRBV10-3 and TRBJ1-6; 8 bases line up with TRBD1. V shed 1 base and J 10 bases; nucleotides not matched to a gene: 3. CDR1 ENHRY and CDR2 SYGVKD come from the germline V gene. This CDR3 comprises 14 residues. CDR3 region: CAISEFQGASPLHF. The CDR3 DNA follows: TGTGCCATCAGTGAGTTCCAGGGGGCCTCACCCCTCCACTTT.

The chain carries TRBV28 and TRBJ1-6, with 7 bases matching TRBD1. Germline-derived CDR1 and CDR2 are MDHEN and SYDVKM. This CDR3 has 14 amino acids. Trimming cost V 2 bases and J 10 bases; bases outside gene matches: 5. The CDR3 DNA follows: TGTGCCAGCAGTTTAGGAGGGGGCTGGTCACCCCTCCACTTT. Protein: CASSLGGGWSPLHF.

The rearrangement uses TRBV29-1 and TRBJ1-1; possible D gene TRBD1, 6 bases. The CDR3 totals 12 residues. Trimming took off 1 base at V and 7 bases at J, with 10 bases between the two ends. The germline gives CDR1 SQVTM, CDR2 ANQGSEA. Here the CDR3 reads CSVEVGALEAFF. In DNA form, the CDR3 reads TGCAGCGTTGAAGTGGGGGCCCTTGAAGCTTTCTTT.